The 4 T cell receptor beta chains below all came from one sample that was sequenced in a study of persistence of HIV-infected CD4 T cells. This was the immunoSEQ version 4 assay in survey mode. Profiled with immunoSEQ multiplex PCR; TCRdb holds only in-frame clones, not every one. The sample contains 35,000 to 45,000 clones, approximately 90% of which appear only once. These receptors' antigens are unknown. This nonspecific control used anti-CD3/anti-CD28 bead stimulation of CD4+ T cells. Sorting selected CD4+ T cells upregulating both CD40 ligand and CD69. Source: CD4+ T cells sorted from PBMCs after roughly 20-hour stimulation, taken from a patient who received antiretroviral therapy. These receptors originate from an adult woman with HIV who was CMV-seropositive.

The V call is TRBV24-1, the J call TRBJ2-2; 8 bases are shared with TRBD1. The CDR3 extends over 14 amino acids. Germline V lookup: CDR1 KGHDR, CDR2 SFDVKD. V was pared by 10 bases and J by 4 bases, with 7 bases of the junction left unmatched. The CDR3 sequence: CATKSTGATGELFF. DNA of the CDR3: TGTGCCACGAAGTCGACAGGGGCCACCGGGGAGCTGTTTTTT.

The V and J genes are TRBV6-5 and TRBJ1-5; D is uncertain. The V end lost 7 bases, the J end lost 7 bases, and 17 bases lay between the germline ends. The germline V gene has CDR1 MNHEY and CDR2 SVGAGI. The CDR3 is 14 residues long. CDR3 nucleotides: TGTGCCAGCACCACCTCGGCAGGACGGCAGCCCCAGCATTTT. This sequence encodes CASTTSAGRQPQHF.

This clone has only one observation. The chain uses TRBV5-1 and TRBJ1-3; D unresolved. The CDR3 is 17 residues long. V was cut by 0 bases and J by 0 bases, with 13 bases left in between. The germline gives CDR1 SGHRS, CDR2 YFSETQ. CDR3 coding DNA: TGCGCCAGCAGCTTGGACGGAGCCCTCTCCTCTGGAAACACCATATATTTT. Encoded protein: CASSLDGALSSGNTIYF.

This clone was seen a few times. The genes are TRBV11-3 and TRBJ2-7; D tentatively reads TRBD1 or TRBD2 (5 bases each). CDR1 SGHNT and CDR2 YENEEA come from the germline V gene. The CDR3 is made up of 13 amino acids. The germline V and J ends were trimmed by 5 bases and 1 base, with 9 bases remaining between them. CDR3 in amino acids: CASSPGASYEQYF. As DNA, the CDR3 is TGTGCCAGCAGCCCCGGGGCGTCCTACGAGCAGTACTTC.